Listed here are 16 T cell receptor beta chains from one sample, sequenced in a study of blood T cell repertoires in COVID-19. Some clones are missing from TCRdb's copy, which holds only in-frame ones; the method was immunoSEQ multiplex PCR. The table shows some 120,000 clones, with about 79% occurring only once. Material: peripheral blood. Receptor source: a woman aged 45-60 years with acute or convalescent COVID-19.

The chain recombines TRBV6-1 with TRBJ1-6, with D uncertain. The CDR3 runs to 13 residues. Germline CDR1 reads MNHNS; CDR2 reads SASEGT. The ends were cut back, 1 base at V and 6 bases at J, with 4 bases in the middle. The CDR3 is CASSEDSNSPLHF. CDR3 in DNA: TGTGCCAGCAGTGAAGACAGTAATTCACCCCTCCACTTT.

The chain couples TRBV15 to TRBJ1-5; a weak D match, TRBD1 (5 bases). The germline CDR1 and CDR2 sequences are LNHNV and YYDKDF (reference sequence). The CDR3 has 14 amino acids. Trimming took 0 bases from V and 7 from J, leaving 10 bases between them. CDR3 sequence: CATSRDLGGQPQHF. The DNA for the CDR3 is TGTGCCACCAGCAGAGATTTGGGGGGACAGCCCCAGCATTTT.

The rearrangement links TRBV5-8 to TRBJ2-7, with D uncertain. There are 14 residues in the CDR3. Germline V gives CDR1 SGHTS, CDR2 YDEGEE. The V gene lost 0 bases and the J gene lost 3 bases, with 10 bases spanning the gap. The CDR3 coding sequence is TGTGCCAGCAGCTTGGGGGCAGTTTACTACGAGCAGTACTTC. Translated: CASSLGAVYYEQYF.

The chain employs TRBV7-9 and TRBJ1-2; TRBD1 matches 9 bases. CDR3 length: 13 amino acids. CDR1 SEHNR and CDR2 FQNEAQ come from the germline V gene (reference sequence). V lost 3 bases to trimming and J lost 7 bases; unmatched junction nucleotides: 3. The CDR3 DNA is TGTGCCAGCAGCTTGGGACAGGGACGTGGCTACACCTTC. Encoded protein: CASSLGQGRGYTF.

The count of this clone is one. The V and J genes are TRBV29-1 and TRBJ1-1; 9 bases match TRBD1. The germline V gene has CDR1 SQVTM and CDR2 ANQGSEA. CDR3 length: 12 amino acids. V lost 7 bases, J lost 5 bases, and 5 bases stayed unmatched. The CDR3 reads CSAGQGKTEAFF. The CDR3, as DNA: TGCAGCGCCGGACAGGGGAAGACTGAAGCTTTCTTT.

This chain links TRBV27 with TRBJ1-2, with D maybe TRBD1 (6 bases). With 4 bases removed from V and 4 bases from J, the gap between germline ends came to 10 bases. CDR3 length: 13 amino acids. Germline CDR1 reads MNHEY; CDR2 reads SMNVEV (reference sequence). CDR3: CASSSQGFYGYTF. The CDR3, as DNA: TGTGCCAGCAGTTCACAGGGTTTCTATGGCTACACCTTC.

The rearrangement joins TRBV28 to TRBJ2-7, with 7 bases lining up with TRBD1. The V gene end was trimmed by 3 bases and the J gene end by 5 bases; junction bases not matched to a gene: 10. The CDR3 is 15 amino acids. Germline V lookup: CDR1 MDHEN, CDR2 SYDVKM. In DNA, the CDR3 is TGTGCCAGCAGTTTCCCGAGACAGGGAAGAAACGAGCAGTACTTC. Amino acids: CASSFPRQGRNEQYF. Full variable domain (remainder filled in from reference TRBV28 and TRBJ2-7): DVKVTQSSRYLVKRTGEKVFLECVQDMDHENMFWYRQDPGLGLRLIYFSYDVKMKEKGDIPEGYSVSREKKERFSLILESASTNQTSMYLCASSFPRQGRNEQYFGPGTRLTVT.

The chain employs TRBV4-2 and TRBJ2-1; 10 bases line up with TRBD1. The CDR3 sequence is 15 residues long. The V and J ends lost 0 bases and 6 bases, in that order; junction bases with no gene match: 2. Germline values: CDR1 LGHNA, CDR2 YNFKEQ. The CDR3 spells CASSQERDRGNEQFF. The DNA of the CDR3 is TGTGCCAGCAGCCAAGAACGGGACAGGGGCAATGAGCAGTTCTTC.

This CDR3 reads CASSPRLAGGNTGELFF. CDR3 coding DNA: TGCGCCAGCAGCCCGAGACTAGCGGGGGGCAACACCGGGGAGCTGTTTTTT. The chain combines TRBV5-1 with TRBJ2-2; TRBD2 aligns across 13 bases. This CDR3 has 17 amino acids. In germline, CDR1 is SGHRS, CDR2 YFSETQ. Losses at the gene ends were 4 bases for V and 2 bases for J; bases not matched to a gene: 5.

V and J are TRBV6-5 and TRBJ2-3; no reliable D call. The V gene's germline CDR1 is MNHEY and CDR2 SVGAGI. The V gene lost 6 bases and the J gene lost 1 base, with 5 bases spanning the gap. The CDR3 totals 12 residues. CDR3 sequence reads: CASRQGTDTQYF. The CDR3 nucleotides are TGTGCCAGCAGGCAGGGCACAGATACGCAGTATTTT.

The rearrangement joins TRBV19 to TRBJ2-2, with D unclear. V was shortened by 4 bases and J by 1 base, with 7 bases between the two germline ends. Germline CDR1 and CDR2: LNHDA and SQIVND (reference sequence). This CDR3 is built from 14 residues. The CDR3 nucleotides read TGTGCCAGTAGTAGAAACAAGAACACCGGGGAGCTGTTTTTT. Its protein is CASSRNKNTGELFF.

The J gene is TRBJ1-3, the V gene TRBV5-1; TRBD1 is a possible D gene (5 bases). The CDR3 is 17 residues long. Trimming took off 4 bases at V and 1 base at J, with 18 bases between the two ends. Germline CDR1 reads SGHRS; CDR2 reads YFSETQ. CDR3 protein: CASSPGQNSLSGNTIYF. The CDR3 DNA reads as TGCGCCAGCAGCCCTGGACAAAACTCCCTATCTGGAAACACCATATATTTT.

The CDR3 nucleotides read TGCGCCAGCAGCCAAGACGGCGGAAGACAGGTGTTTGGGAACACTGAAGCTTTCTTT. This translates into CASSQDGGRQVFGNTEAFF. This sequence joins TRBV4-1 and TRBJ1-1, with a tentative D call TRBD1 (6 bases). Trimming stripped 0 bases from V and 1 base from J, with 21 bases between. Per germline, CDR1 MGHRA and CDR2 YSYEKL. The CDR3 extends over 19 amino acids.

This clone was seen just once. V usage is TRBV2 and J usage is TRBJ1-1; TRBD1 might be the D (5 bases). The CDR3 totals 17 residues. CDR1 is SNHLY and CDR2 is FYNNEI in the germline V gene. The V gene lost 2 bases and the J gene lost 4 bases, with 20 bases spanning the gap. Written as DNA, the CDR3 is TGTGCCAGCAGTGAAAATCCCTTCGGGCTGGGGGGCACTGAAGCTTTCTTT. This translates into CASSENPFGLGGTEAFF.

V gene TRBV27 combines with J gene TRBJ2-2, with TRBD2 identical over 11 bases. Trimming cost V 6 bases and J 1 base; bases outside gene matches: 10. The CDR3 length is 18 residues. CDR1 MNHEY and CDR2 SMNVEV come from the germline V gene (reference sequence). The CDR3 bases are TGTGCCAGCAGCGTACAAGGGCTAGCGGGGGGGAACACCGGGGAGCTGTTTTTT. Its protein is CASSVQGLAGGNTGELFF.

The chain has TRBV2 and TRBJ1-1; D remains ambiguous. The V end lost 5 bases, the J end lost 10 bases, and 11 bases lay between the germline ends. CDR1 SNHLY and CDR2 FYNNEI come from the germline V gene. The CDR3 runs 11 residues. CDR3 loop: CASSYSSGAFF. For the CDR3, the DNA is TGTGCCAGCAGTTATTCGAGTGGAGCTTTCTTT.